This passage covers 8 T cell receptor beta chains from one sample sequenced in a study of cytomegalovirus exposure and HLA in healthy donors. The PCR had 60 Vbeta and 13 Jbeta primers. Produced via immunoSEQ multiplex PCR; TCRdb's table is partial and in-frame only. The sample holds around 99,000 clones, 69% seen once. Sequenced material: PBMCs. All receptors derive from a woman aged 70-85 years in good health and CMV-seropositive.

This sequence joins TRBV15 and TRBJ2-7; no definite D call. V lost 0 bases and J lost 2, with 14 bases in between. The length of the CDR3 is 16 residues. CDR1 and CDR2 from the germline V gene are LNHNV and YYDKDF (reference sequence). CDR3 bases: TGTGCCACCAGCAGAGATCGTACGGTTAATCCCTACGAGCAGTACTTC. It is translated as CATSRDRTVNPYEQYF. Full variable domain (missing parts from reference TRBV15 and TRBJ2-7): DAMVIQNPRYQVTQFGKPVTLSCSQTLNHNVMYWYQQKSSQAPKLLFHYYDKDFNNEADTPDNFQSRRPNTSFCFLDIRSPGLGDTAMYLCATSRDRTVNPYEQYFGPGTRLTVT.

The chain is built from TRBV30 and TRBJ2-7; D is possibly TRBD1 (6 bases). Germline V gene lookup returns CDR1 GTSNPN and CDR2 SVGIG (reference sequence). CDR3 length: 13 residues. V was trimmed by 2 bases and J by 6 bases, leaving 14 bases between them. CDR3 sequence (DNA): TGTGCCTGGAGTTGGACAGCAAGGGCCGAGCAGTACTTC. It yields the protein CAWSWTARAEQYF.

The V and J genes are TRBV27 and TRBJ1-1, with D uncertain. Trimming removed 4 bases from V and 4 bases from J, with 25 bases in between. The CDR3 length is 18 residues. Germline CDR1 is MNHEY and CDR2 is SMNVEV (reference sequence). The DNA of the CDR3 is TGTGCCAGCAGTTGGACCCCGACTTCGAGCGGGGTAAGCACTGAAGCTTTCTTT. Translation gives CASSWTPTSSGVSTEAFF.

The rearrangement uses TRBV7-8 and TRBJ2-1, with 8 bases lining up with TRBD2. The trim removed 8 bases at V and 2 bases at J, leaving 11 bases unmatched. The germline V gene has CDR1 SGHVS and CDR2 FQNEAQ. The CDR3 is made up of 16 amino acids. CDR3 amino acids: CASRQRRLAPYNEQFF. The CDR3 bases are TGTGCCAGCCGCCAACGGAGACTAGCGCCCTACAATGAGCAGTTCTTC.

This clone was detected only a few times. The chain joins TRBV29-1 to TRBJ1-1; D is unresolved. Per germline, CDR1 SQVTM and CDR2 ANQGSEA. CDR3 length: 13 residues. Trimming stripped 2 bases from V and 3 bases from J, with 10 bases between. The CDR3 DNA reads as TGCAGCGTTGAAATCGGCGGCCACACTGAAGCTTTCTTT. Its protein product is CSVEIGGHTEAFF. Full variable domain (missing parts from reference TRBV29-1 and TRBJ1-1): SAVISQKPSRDICQRGTSLTIQCQVDSQVTMMFWYRQQPGQSLTLIATANQGSEATYESGFVIDKFPISRPNLTFSTLTVSNMSPEDSSIYLCSVEIGGHTEAFFGQGTRLTVV.

The V gene is TRBV2, the J gene TRBJ1-1; tentatively, D is TRBD1 (5 bases). There are 17 residues in the CDR3. The ends were cut back, 4 bases at V and 1 base at J, with 19 bases in the middle. Germline-derived CDR1 and CDR2 are SNHLY and FYNNEI. The CDR3 reads CASSAGGGVRENTEAFF. The CDR3 DNA reads as TGTGCCAGCAGTGCGGGCGGGGGAGTTCGGGAGAACACTGAAGCTTTCTTT.

CDR3 bases: TGTGCCAGTAGTATAGTTAGGGGGCGAGATGGCTACACCTTC. Translated, it gives CASSIVRGRDGYTF. The chain recombines TRBV19 with TRBJ1-2; TRBD1 aligns across 7 bases. The CDR3 totals 14 residues. CDR1 is LNHDA, CDR2 SQIVND, per germline (reference sequence). Germline trimming cut 1 base from V and 6 bases from J; bases unmatched to any gene: 5.

The V call is TRBV10-3, the J call TRBJ1-2; 9 bases fit TRBD1. Looked up from germline, CDR1 is ENHRY and CDR2 is SYGVKD. Trimming at V came to 0 bases and at J to 1 base, leaving 3 bases not matched to a gene. The CDR3 is made up of 16 amino acids. CDR3: CAISESGGQGNYGYTF. CDR3 DNA: TGTGCCATCAGTGAGTCGGGGGGACAGGGTAACTATGGCTACACCTTC.